This T cell receptor beta chain was recorded in a study of shared clonotypes between healthy human individuals. TCRdb keeps only in-frame clones here, not all; method: immunoSEQ multiplex PCR. The sample has around 750,000 clones; 74% are singletons. The CDR3 loop spans 15 amino acids. Germline V gives CDR1 SGHDN, CDR2 FVKESK. The V gene lost 4 bases and the J gene lost 2 bases, with 15 bases spanning the gap. The clonotype was recovered from a woman between 25 and 40 years old in good health. V is TRBV14 and J is TRBJ2-7; D assignment may be TRBD1 or TRBD2 (5 bases each). Sequenced input: memory CD4+ T cells sorted from blood. As for subset: CD45RA-negative fraction. The CDR3 reads CASSPPPGRPYEQYF. CDR3 coding DNA: TGTGCCAGCAGCCCCCCCCCGGGACGCCCCTACGAGCAGTACTTC. Together with reference TRBV14 and TRBJ2-7, the CDR3 gives the full variable domain: EAGVTQFPSHSVIEKGQTVTLRCDPISGHDNLYWYRRVMGKEIKFLLHFVKESKQDESGMPNNRFLAERTGGTYSTLKVQPAELEDSGVYFCASSPPPGRPYEQYFGPGTRLTVT.